One sample yielded the 16 T cell receptor beta chains listed below, sequenced in a study of cytomegalovirus exposure and HLA in healthy donors. The PCR was carried out with 60 Vbeta primers and 13 Jbeta primers. Sequencing used immunoSEQ multiplex PCR; TCRdb keeps in-frame clones, though not all of them. The sample lists about 150,000 clones; 70% to 85% were seen once. Material for sequencing was PBMCs. The receptor set was obtained from a woman between 25 and 40 years old in good health and CMV-seropositive.

The CDR3 DNA is TGTGCCAGCAGCTTCGAGGTGCGCGAGCAGTACTTC. Translating gives CASSFEVREQYF. The V gene is TRBV11-2, the J gene TRBJ2-7, with D unclear. The V and J ends lost 3 bases and 6 bases respectively, with 9 bases between them. Germline CDR1 reads SGHAT; CDR2 reads FQNNGV. This CDR3 contains 12 residues.

There are a few counts of this clone. The genes are TRBV28 and TRBJ2-1, with TRBD2 identical over 11 bases. Unmatched junction bases numbered 7, after V lost 1 base and J lost 5 bases. Looked up from germline, CDR1 is MDHEN and CDR2 is SYDVKM. This CDR3 is built from 17 residues. The CDR3, as DNA: TGTGCCAGCAGTTTATCCAGGTTTAGCGGGAGGGACAATGAGCAGTTCTTC. This sequence encodes CASSLSRFSGRDNEQFF.

The rearrangement uses TRBV27 and TRBJ2-1; no definite D call. From germline, CDR1 is MNHEY and CDR2 SMNVEV (reference sequence). This CDR3 region has 16 residues. V was cut by 5 bases and J by 1 base, with 15 bases left in between. CDR3 sequence: CASSPQLHPSYNEQFF. The DNA of the CDR3 is TGTGCCAGCAGTCCCCAATTACACCCTTCCTACAATGAGCAGTTCTTC.

The chain joins TRBV5-1 to TRBJ2-6, with 7 bases matching TRBD2. Losses at the gene ends were 3 bases for V and 2 bases for J; bases not matched to a gene: 2. Germline V CDR1 and CDR2: SGHRS, YFSETQ. The CDR3 runs to 15 residues. This CDR3 is CASSWGGAGANVLTF. CDR3 bases: TGCGCCAGCAGCTGGGGGGGGGCTGGGGCCAACGTCCTGACTTTC.

The chain joins TRBV30 to TRBJ2-3; D unclear. Germline values: CDR1 GTSNPN, CDR2 SVGIG (reference sequence). Trimming left V 4 bases short and J 0 bases short, with 8 bases between. The CDR3 length is 13 residues. The CDR3 sequence is CAWTKPSTDTQYF. The CDR3 coding sequence is TGTGCCTGGACCAAGCCTAGCACAGATACGCAGTATTTT.

CDR3 protein: CASGGLRTAADTQYF. Here the CDR3 DNA reads TGTGCCAGTGGGGGATTGAGGACAGCTGCAGATACGCAGTATTTT. The chain has TRBV19 and TRBJ2-3; possibly TRBD1 for D (6 bases). Germline V gene sequence: CDR1 LNHDA, CDR2 SQIVND (reference sequence). Deletions cut 8 bases from V and 4 bases from J, with 19 bases between. The CDR3 runs to 15 residues.

The chain joins TRBV27 to TRBJ2-1; 14 bases agree with TRBD2. CDR1 MNHEY and CDR2 SMNVEV come from the germline V gene (reference sequence). Trimming took 4 bases from V and 5 from J; bases not matched to a gene: 4. CDR3 length equals 16 residues. The DNA of the CDR3 is TGTGCCAGCAGTTATGGACTAGCGGGAGGCCACAATGAGCAGTTCTTC. Its translation: CASSYGLAGGHNEQFF.

The V call is TRBV27, the J call TRBJ1-2; possible D gene TRBD1, 5 bases. Trimming removed 4 bases from V and 5 bases from J, with 11 bases in between. Per germline, CDR1 MNHEY and CDR2 SMNVEV (reference sequence). The CDR3 runs 13 residues. The CDR3 protein is CASSSGLRYGYTF. CDR3 bases: TGTGCCAGCAGTTCAGGGCTAAGATATGGCTACACCTTC.

V is TRBV5-4 and J is TRBJ2-5; no reliable D call. Trimming removed 4 bases from V and 5 bases from J, with 12 bases in between. The CDR3 has 13 amino acids. Germline V lookup: CDR1 SGHNT, CDR2 YYREEE (reference sequence). CDR3 loop: CASSVPTRETQYF. In DNA, the CDR3 is TGTGCCAGCAGCGTCCCCACGCGGGAGACCCAGTACTTC.

The J gene is TRBJ2-7, the V gene TRBV18; 7 bases are a match to TRBD1. After removal of 6 bases from V and 4 bases from J, the junction contained 6 bases not matched to a gene. Germline V gene sequence: CDR1 KGHSH, CDR2 LQKENI. This CDR3 region has 13 residues. The CDR3 protein is CASSSTGAYEQYF. DNA of the CDR3: TGTGCCAGCTCGTCCACAGGGGCGTACGAGCAGTACTTC.

The gene calls are TRBV27 and TRBJ2-7; 10 bases agree with TRBD2. The length of the CDR3 is 15 residues. V gave up 5 bases and J gave up 2 bases; unmatched junction bases: 6. The germline V gene encodes CDR1 MNHEY and CDR2 SMNVEV (reference sequence). CDR3 region: CASSPASGRAYEQYF. Here the CDR3 DNA reads TGTGCCAGCAGTCCGGCTAGCGGGAGAGCCTACGAGCAGTACTTC.

The rearrangement links TRBV7-6 to TRBJ2-7; TRBD2 matches 7 bases. The V gene end was trimmed by 5 bases and the J gene end by 3 bases; junction bases not matched to a gene: 7. From germline, CDR1 is SGHVS and CDR2 FNYEAQ. This CDR3 region has 14 residues. CDR3 sequence: CASSQMGGDYEQYF. CDR3 bases: TGTGCCAGCAGCCAGATGGGGGGGGACTACGAGCAGTACTTC.

This chain uses TRBV7-6 with TRBJ1-1, with D hard to call. The CDR3 is 14 amino acids. The germline V gene encodes CDR1 SGHVS and CDR2 FNYEAQ. Trimming stripped 4 bases from V and 4 bases from J, with 13 bases between. CDR3 bases: TGTGCCAGCAGCTCCCCTGACCGAGGCACTGAAGCTTTCTTT. Amino acid sequence: CASSSPDRGTEAFF.

This clone appeared a few times. The chain couples TRBV25-1 to TRBJ2-7, with D maybe TRBD1 (5 bases). The V and J ends lost 4 bases and 4 bases respectively, with 17 bases between them. The CDR3 is 15 residues long. Germline CDR1 is MGHDK and CDR2 is SYGVNS. The CDR3 nucleotides are TGTGCCAGCAGTGGCCCGTGCAGGGTAAAATACGAGCAGTACTTC. It yields the protein CASSGPCRVKYEQYF.

The chain combines TRBV6-5 with TRBJ1-2, with a possible D match to TRBD1 (5 bases). CDR1 is MNHEY and CDR2 is SVGAGI in the germline V gene. With 4 bases removed from V and 6 bases from J, the gap between germline ends came to 18 bases. The CDR3 length is 15 residues. CDR3 sequence: CASSFLVGGGNGYTF. The CDR3, as DNA: TGTGCCAGCAGTTTCCTGGTTGGGGGAGGCAATGGCTACACCTTC.

The rearrangement joins TRBV5-1 to TRBJ2-7, with D possibly being TRBD1 (6 bases). Trimming removed 3 bases from V and 4 bases from J, with 20 bases in between. This CDR3 is 16 amino acids long. Germline lookup yields CDR1 SGHRS and CDR2 YFSETQ. This CDR3 is CASSSVQQGLIYEQYF. DNA for the CDR3: TGCGCCAGCAGCTCGGTCCAACAGGGCCTGATTTACGAGCAGTACTTC.